Presented here are 30 T cell receptor beta chains from one specimen sequenced in a study of CD4+ T cells in melanoma. TCRdb keeps only in-frame clones here, not all; method: immunoSEQ multiplex PCR. The repertoire has approximately 9,900 clones, almost 70% of them found once; the top ten carry about 20%. The sample consisted of peripheral blood. The receptors come from a human donor with melanoma.

With respect to this clone: In the same sample, other DNA sequences code for this CDR3. The V call is TRBV7-9, the J call TRBJ1-6; possible D gene TRBD1, 6 bases. The germline V and J ends were trimmed by 4 bases and 7 bases, with 11 bases remaining between them. This CDR3 region has 14 residues. CDR1 is SEHNR and CDR2 is FQNEAQ in the germline V gene (reference sequence). CDR3 sequence (DNA): TGTGCCAGCAGCTCCACAGGGAGGAATTCACCCCTCCACTTT. Encoded protein: CASSSTGRNSPLHF.

The rearrangement links TRBV9 to TRBJ2-7; D might be TRBD1 (6 bases). CDR3 length equals 13 residues. Germline assignment: CDR1 SGDLS and CDR2 YYNGEE. V gave up 3 bases and J gave up 5 bases, with 12 bases separating them. The CDR3 region is CASSAQGSHEQYF. As DNA, the CDR3 is TGTGCCAGCAGCGCCCAGGGGAGCCACGAGCAGTACTTC.

The chain employs TRBV5-1 and TRBJ2-1; 8 positions match TRBD1. Trimming at V came to 0 bases and at J to 7 bases, leaving 3 bases not matched to a gene. Germline CDR1 reads SGHRS; CDR2 reads YFSETQ. The CDR3 has 14 amino acids. Here the CDR3 reads CASSLGRQGNEQFF. DNA for the CDR3: TGCGCCAGCAGCTTGGGGCGACAGGGGAATGAGCAGTTCTTC.

The chain is built from TRBV11-3 and TRBJ2-5; 8 nucleotides agree with TRBD1. V trimming: 5 bases; J trimming: 5 bases; junction bases outside the gene matches: 10. The CDR3 runs to 15 residues. Germline V gene sequence: CDR1 SGHNT, CDR2 YENEEA. CDR3 nucleotide sequence: TGTGCCAGCAGCCAAAGCAGGGGGCCGAGGGAGACCCAGTACTTC. Translating gives CASSQSRGPRETQYF. Using reference TRBV11-3 and TRBJ2-5 for the parts outside the CDR3, the full variable domain is EAGVVQSPRYKIIEKKQPVAFWCNPISGHNTLYWYLQNLGQGPELLIRYENEEAVDDSQLPKDRFSAERLKGVDSTLKIQPAELGDSAVYLCASSQSRGPRETQYFGPGTRLLVL.

The chain combines TRBV6-5 with TRBJ1-1, with D unclear. Trimming took 2 bases from V and 3 from J, leaving 7 bases between them. The CDR3 consists of 13 residues. CDR1 and CDR2 from the germline V gene are MNHEY and SVGAGI. The CDR3 sequence: CASSYASYTEAFF. The CDR3 DNA reads as TGTGCCAGCAGTTACGCGTCTTACACTGAAGCTTTCTTT.

The table lists this clone with a few counts. The chain has TRBV7-3 and TRBJ1-4; 7 bases match TRBD1. The germline V gene has CDR1 SGHTA and CDR2 FQGTGA. This CDR3 comprises 14 residues. Trimming at V came to 11 bases and at J to 5 bases, leaving 11 bases not matched to a gene. The CDR3 here is CAGPRQGGNEKLFF. For the CDR3, the DNA is TGTGCCGGACCACGACAGGGAGGGAATGAAAAACTGTTTTTT. The full variable domain, its missing parts supplied by reference TRBV7-3 and TRBJ1-4, is GAGVSQTPSNKVTEKGKYVELRCDPISGHTALYWYRQSLGQGPEFLIYFQGTGAADDSGLPNDRFFAVRPEGSVSTLKIQRTERGDSAVYLCAGPRQGGNEKLFFGSGTQLSVL.

V and J are TRBV7-2 and TRBJ2-2; D may be TRBD1 (5 bases). Per the germline V gene, CDR1 is SGHTA and CDR2 is FQGNSA. The V and J ends lost 8 bases and 4 bases respectively, with 11 bases between them. The CDR3 consists of 13 residues. CDR3 in amino acids: CASLQGSTGELFF. The DNA of the CDR3 is TGTGCCAGCCTCCAGGGATCCACCGGGGAGCTGTTTTTT.

This clone was detected ten times or more. This rearrangement joins TRBV25-1 to TRBJ1-1, with D perhaps matching TRBD1 (6 bases). The CDR3 has 15 amino acids. The V end lost 6 bases, the J end lost 5 bases, and 19 bases lay between the germline ends. Germline loops: CDR1 MGHDK, CDR2 SYGVNS. As DNA, the CDR3 is TGTGCCAGCAGCGCCACCCCCAGGGGTAGAACTGAAGCTTTCTTT. Protein sequence: CASSATPRGRTEAFF.

The rearrangement uses TRBV11-2 and TRBJ2-7; tentatively, D is TRBD1 (6 bases). V was cut by 2 bases and J by 5 bases, with 13 bases left in between. This CDR3 has 14 residues. Germline V gene sequence: CDR1 SGHAT, CDR2 FQNNGV. CDR3 protein: CASSLTGRGDEQYF. The CDR3 DNA is TGTGCCAGCAGCTTAACTGGCAGGGGAGACGAGCAGTACTTC.

V is TRBV6-6 and J is TRBJ2-3, with no clear D. Trimming stripped 0 bases from V and 8 bases from J, with 15 bases between. Germline CDR1 reads MNHNY; CDR2 reads SVGAGI (reference sequence). This CDR3 has 15 residues. CDR3 nucleotides: TGTGCCAGCAGTTACTCGAGTAATGTGGCAGGTACGCAGTATTTT. Amino acids: CASSYSSNVAGTQYF.

By share of the sample, this clone is medium-sized. The chain combines TRBV19 with TRBJ1-5, with TRBD1 identical over 7 bases. Unmatched junction bases numbered 11, after V lost 8 bases and J lost 7 bases. The CDR3 loop spans 14 amino acids. Per germline, CDR1 LNHDA and CDR2 SQIVND (reference sequence). The CDR3 loop reads CASAPGGPGQPQHF. DNA of the CDR3: TGTGCCAGTGCCCCAGGGGGGCCAGGGCAGCCCCAGCATTTT.

The chain has TRBV5-1 and TRBJ2-3; 9 bases are shared with TRBD2. V was pared by 0 bases and J by 2 bases, with 7 bases of the junction left unmatched. There are 17 residues in the CDR3. The germline CDR1 and CDR2 sequences are SGHRS and YFSETQ. CDR3 nucleotide sequence: TGCGCCAGCAGCTTGGACGGTAGCGGGGGTTACACAGATACGCAGTATTTT. This codes for CASSLDGSGGYTDTQYF.

This clone came up once. This rearrangement joins TRBV7-9 to TRBJ2-5; a possible D gene is TRBD1 (6 bases). The end of the DNA aligns better with TRBJ2-7, so the J call may be wrong. The germline V gene has CDR1 SEHNR and CDR2 FQNEAQ (reference sequence). CDR3 length: 12 residues. The CDR3: CASRQGSYEQYF. The CDR3, as DNA: TGTGCCAGCAGGCAGGGGAGTTACGAGCAGTACTTC.

This clone came up a few times. The chain has TRBV7-9 and TRBJ2-3; 13 bases align to TRBD2. The CDR3 extends over 17 amino acids. Germline CDR1 reads SEHNR; CDR2 reads FQNEAQ (reference sequence). V was pared by 5 bases and J by 3 bases, with 8 bases of the junction left unmatched. In nucleotides, the CDR3 is TGTGCCAGCAGCCTCACTAGCGGGGGGGATCTGACAGATACGCAGTATTTT. Translated, it gives CASSLTSGGDLTDTQYF.

The rearrangement links TRBV5-4 to TRBJ2-7, with a tentative D call TRBD1 (6 bases). Per germline, CDR1 SGHNT and CDR2 YYREEE (reference sequence). The germline V and J ends were trimmed by 5 bases and 4 bases, with 16 bases remaining between them. This CDR3 is 14 amino acids long. CDR3 protein: CASSPGTSLYEQYF. The CDR3 region has the DNA TGTGCCAGCAGTCCCGGGACAAGTCTTTACGAGCAGTACTTC.

This chain uses TRBV5-8 with TRBJ2-1; no clear D gene. V was shortened by 4 bases and J by 6 bases, with 20 bases between the two germline ends. There are 16 residues in the CDR3. The germline CDR1 and CDR2 sequences are SGHTS and YDEGEE. The CDR3 DNA reads TGTGCCAGCAGCATTTCGACTGGCGTCGCTTTCAATGAGCAGTTCTTC. Residues: CASSISTGVAFNEQFF. Based on the CDR3 plus reference TRBV5-8 and TRBJ2-1, the full variable domain is EAGVTQSPTHLIKTRGQQATLRCSPISGHTSVYWYQQALGLGLQFLLWYDEGEERNRGNFPPRFSGRQFPNYSSELNVNALELEDSALYLCASSISTGVAFNEQFFGPGTRLTVL.

The chain employs TRBV6-6 and TRBJ2-1; the D is unclear. Germline values: CDR1 MNHNY, CDR2 SVGAGI (reference sequence). There are 13 residues in the CDR3. V gave up 6 bases and J gave up 4 bases, with 10 bases separating them. The CDR3 coding sequence is TGTGCCAGCAGGTTGTCAGAGTACAATGAGCAGTTCTTC. Residues: CASRLSEYNEQFF.

The V and J genes are TRBV5-1 and TRBJ2-1; D is ambiguous. The CDR3 runs 15 residues. Germline-derived CDR1 and CDR2 are SGHRS and YFSETQ. Trimming pared 0 bases from V and 0 bases from J, leaving 7 bases between. The CDR3 spells CASSLVGGSYNEQFF. CDR3 coding DNA: TGCGCCAGCAGCTTGGTCGGTGGCTCCTACAATGAGCAGTTCTTC.

This chain links TRBV5-6 with TRBJ2-7; tentative D call: TRBD2 (5 bases). V shed 0 bases and J shed 1 base, with 17 bases lying between them. CDR1 is SGHDT, CDR2 YYEEEE, per germline. The CDR3 is made up of 17 amino acids. The CDR3 here is CASSLGEADSFSYEQYF. In DNA, the CDR3 is TGTGCCAGCAGCTTGGGTGAGGCGGACTCCTTTTCCTACGAGCAGTACTTC. Based on the CDR3 plus reference TRBV5-6 and TRBJ2-7, the full variable domain is DAGVTQSPTHLIKTRGQQVTLRCSPKSGHDTVSWYQQALGQGPQFIFQYYEEEERQRGNFPDRFSGHQFPNYSSELNVNALLLGDSALYLCASSLGEADSFSYEQYFGPGTRLTVT.

The chain has TRBV4-3 and TRBJ2-5; no firm D call. CDR3 length: 13 amino acids. V lost 1 base and J lost 4, with 7 bases in between. Germline V gene lookup returns CDR1 LGHNA and CDR2 YSLEER. CDR3 in DNA: TGCGCCAGCAGCCAAGGGATACGAGAGACCCAGTACTTC. This codes for CASSQGIRETQYF.

This clone has only a few counts. The V gene is TRBV27, the J gene TRBJ2-1, with TRBD1 matching over 9 bases. This CDR3 contains 15 residues. With 4 bases clipped from V and 1 base from J, the junction kept 2 bases outside the gene matches. CDR1 and CDR2 from the germline V gene are MNHEY and SMNVEV (reference sequence). The chain's CDR3 is CASSSGTGSYNEQFF. The CDR3 DNA sequence: TGTGCCAGCAGTTCCGGGACAGGGTCCTACAATGAGCAGTTCTTC.

V and J are TRBV7-8 and TRBJ1-4; tentatively, D is TRBD1 (6 bases). Trimming pared 5 bases from V and 0 bases from J, leaving 16 bases between. The CDR3 totals 17 residues. Germline CDR1 is SGHVS and CDR2 is FQNEAQ. As DNA, the CDR3 is TGTGCCAGCAGCGGAGAGGGGGGAGTAGCAACTAATGAAAAACTGTTTTTT. Translated, it gives CASSGEGGVATNEKLFF.

The chain links TRBV15 to TRBJ2-7; no firm D call. V lost 0 bases and J lost 2, with 5 bases in between. The V gene's germline CDR1 is LNHNV and CDR2 YYDKDF (reference sequence). The CDR3 consists of 13 residues. CDR3 nucleotides: TGTGCCACCAGCAGAGACCAAACCTACGAGCAGTACTTC. Its protein is CATSRDQTYEQYF.

This clone was observed a handful of times. The chain carries TRBV30 and TRBJ1-5, with 10 bases fitting TRBD1. Germline CDR1 reads GTSNPN; CDR2 reads SVGIG (reference sequence). Trimming took 1 base from V and 6 from J; bases not matched to a gene: 3. CDR3 length: 14 amino acids. The CDR3 here is CAWSGTGGFQPQHF. The CDR3 nucleotides are TGTGCCTGGAGTGGGACAGGGGGGTTTCAGCCCCAGCATTTT.

Comments on this clone: A much more abundant neighbour one base away suggests this may be a read error. Since no conserved phenylalanine or tryptophan closes the CDR3, a read error is the likely cause. The rearrangement uses TRBV5-1 and TRBJ2-2; the match to TRBD1 covers 9 bases. Trimming cost V 4 bases and J 3 bases; bases outside gene matches: 7. The V gene's germline CDR1 is SGHRS and CDR2 YFSETQ. The CDR3 extends over 16 amino acids. CDR3 nucleotide sequence: TGCGCCAGCAGCCAGGACAGGGGCCAGTACACCGGGGAGCTGTTTTTA. This translates into CASSQDRGQYTGELFL.

The CDR3, as DNA: TGTGCCTGGAATTCACTTAACAGGCCCCGTCGCGGCTACACCTTC. This encodes CAWNSLNRPRRGYTF. This rearrangement joins TRBV30 to TRBJ1-2; maybe TRBD1 (5 bases). V shed 4 bases and J shed 8 bases, with 23 bases lying between them. The length of the CDR3 is 15 residues. Germline V gives CDR1 GTSNPN, CDR2 SVGIG (reference sequence).

The chain joins TRBV7-3 to TRBJ1-5; 9 positions match TRBD1. From germline, CDR1 is SGHTA and CDR2 FQGTGA. Germline trimming cut 5 bases from V and 0 bases from J; bases unmatched to any gene: 11. This CDR3 has 18 amino acids. CDR3 sequence: CASSQGQGGEISNQPQHF. The CDR3 nucleotides are TGTGCCAGCAGCCAGGGACAGGGAGGCGAGATTAGCAATCAGCCCCAGCATTTT.

This chain joins TRBV4-2 and TRBJ2-5; D is perhaps TRBD1 (7 bases). Germline V lookup: CDR1 LGHNA, CDR2 YNFKEQ. Deletions cut 4 bases from V and 2 bases from J, with 14 bases between. CDR3 length: 15 amino acids. This CDR3 reads CASSRSQGGQETQYF. As DNA, the CDR3 is TGTGCCAGCAGCCGGAGTCAGGGGGGACAAGAGACCCAGTACTTC.

The V call is TRBV6-5, the J call TRBJ1-1; 7 nucleotides line up with TRBD1. There are 14 residues in the CDR3. Trimming removed 1 base from V and 8 bases from J; junction bases left unmatched: 7. Per germline, CDR1 MNHEY and CDR2 SVGAGI. CDR3 loop: CASSYLGDSGEAFF. The CDR3 DNA reads as TGTGCCAGCAGTTACTTAGGGGACAGCGGGGAAGCTTTCTTT.

This clone was seen a single time. V is TRBV12-5 and J is TRBJ2-5; no firm D call. Germline CDR1 is LGHNT and CDR2 is FRNRAP. Trimming shortened V by 2 bases and J by 2 bases, and 9 bases separated the two germline ends. This CDR3 region has 14 residues. CDR3: CASGLRQRQETQYF. For the CDR3, the DNA is TGTGCTAGTGGTTTGAGGCAGAGGCAAGAGACCCAGTACTTC.